In this sample, the clone carrying this T cell receptor beta chain turned up a few times. The antigen is undetermined. The TCR beta cDNA libraries carried unique molecular identifiers. cDNA molecules numbering around 450,000 came from roughly 1 to 10 million T cells. TCRdb re-derived calls from the PCR reads in MiXCR, one entry per CDR3 protein. The data contain about 810,000 distinct CDR3 sequences, roughly 50% of them singletons. Germline loops: CDR1 MNHNY, CDR2 SVGAGI (reference sequence). The V gene lost 3 bases and the J gene lost 4 bases, with 19 bases spanning the gap. CDR3 size: 16 residues. This sample was taken from a study of post-analysis software for immune sequencing data. Study results and limitations: With F measure, samples from one preparation batch clustered together strongly. Controls had significantly higher normalized Chao1 diversity than multiple sclerosis patients. Included in a set of five TRBV segments more frequent in patients than controls were TRBV5-6, TRBV5-1 and TRBV20-1.

Sequencing was carried out using blood. The clonotype comes from a girl under 18 with multiple sclerosis. V and J are TRBV6-6 and TRBJ2-7; D call uncertain. As DNA, the CDR3 is TGTGCCAGCAGTTATCCAAGTGCCGGCGGAACATACGAGCAGTACTTC. Its translation is CASSYPSAGGTYEQYF.